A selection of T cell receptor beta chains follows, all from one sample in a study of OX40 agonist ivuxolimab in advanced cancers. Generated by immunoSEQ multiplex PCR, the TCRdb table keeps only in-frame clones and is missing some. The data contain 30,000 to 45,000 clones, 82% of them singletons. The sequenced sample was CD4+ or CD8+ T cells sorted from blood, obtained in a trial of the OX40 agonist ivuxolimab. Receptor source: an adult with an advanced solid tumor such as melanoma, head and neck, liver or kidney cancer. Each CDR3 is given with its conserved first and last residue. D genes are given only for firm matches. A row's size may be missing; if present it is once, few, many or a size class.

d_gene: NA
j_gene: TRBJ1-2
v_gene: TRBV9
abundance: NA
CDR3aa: CASQGSIGGYTF
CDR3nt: TGTGCCAGTCAGGGGTCAATAGGAGGCTACACCTTC

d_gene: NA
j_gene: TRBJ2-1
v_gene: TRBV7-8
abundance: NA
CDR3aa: CASSPRKASYNEQFF
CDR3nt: TGTGCCAGCAGCCCTCGAAAGGCCTCCTACAATGAGCAGTTCTTC

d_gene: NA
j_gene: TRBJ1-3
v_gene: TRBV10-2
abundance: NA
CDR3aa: CASGPSGNTIYF
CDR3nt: TGCGCCAGCGGGCCTTCTGGAAACACCATATATTTT

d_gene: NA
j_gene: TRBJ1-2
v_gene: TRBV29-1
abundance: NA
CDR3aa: CSVDPRGDLGYTF
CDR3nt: TGCAGCGTTGACCCTCGAGGGGATCTTGGCTACACCTTC

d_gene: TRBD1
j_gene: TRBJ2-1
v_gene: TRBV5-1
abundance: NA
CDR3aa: CASSLDRGQGEQFF
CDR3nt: TGCGCCAGCAGCTTAGACAGGGGGCAGGGTGAGCAGTTCTTC

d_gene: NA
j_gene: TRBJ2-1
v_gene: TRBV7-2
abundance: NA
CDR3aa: CASSSGGAVIYNEQFF
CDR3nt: TGTGCCAGCAGCTCAGGGGGGGCGGTAATCTACAATGAGCAGTTCTTC

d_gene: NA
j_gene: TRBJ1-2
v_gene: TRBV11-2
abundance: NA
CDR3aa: CASSNAGGTGHTF
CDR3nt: TGTGCCAGCAGCAATGCCGGAGGTACCGGGCACACCTTC

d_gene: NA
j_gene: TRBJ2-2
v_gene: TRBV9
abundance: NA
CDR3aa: CASSVGAGANTGELFF
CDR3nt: TGTGCCAGCAGCGTAGGAGCAGGGGCGAACACCGGGGAGCTGTTTTTT

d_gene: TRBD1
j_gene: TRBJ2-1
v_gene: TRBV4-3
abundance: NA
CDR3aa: CASSQEPRTGQFF
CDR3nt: TGCGCCAGCAGCCAAGAGCCTCGGACAGGGCAGTTCTTC

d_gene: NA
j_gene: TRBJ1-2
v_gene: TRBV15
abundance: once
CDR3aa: CATSRDSSLLYGYTF
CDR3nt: TGTGCCACCAGCAGAGATAGTAGTCTTCTCTATGGCTACACCTTC

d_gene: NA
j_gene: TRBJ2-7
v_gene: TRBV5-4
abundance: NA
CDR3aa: CASSLGRGLSYEQYF
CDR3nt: TGTGCCAGCAGCTTGGGCAGAGGTCTCTCCTACGAGCAGTACTTC

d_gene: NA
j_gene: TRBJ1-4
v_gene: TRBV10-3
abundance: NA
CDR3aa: CAISGGADEKLFF
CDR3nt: TGTGCCATCAGTGGGGGGGCCGATGAAAAACTGTTTTTT

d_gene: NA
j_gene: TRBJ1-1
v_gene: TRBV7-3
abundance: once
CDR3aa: CASSLSPGMNTEAFF
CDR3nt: TGTGCCAGCAGCTTATCCCCGGGTATGAACACTGAAGCTTTCTTT

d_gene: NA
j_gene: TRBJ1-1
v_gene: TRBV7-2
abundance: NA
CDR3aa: CASSPSRLTEAFF
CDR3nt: TGTGCCAGCAGCCCTAGTCGTCTTACTGAAGCTTTCTTT

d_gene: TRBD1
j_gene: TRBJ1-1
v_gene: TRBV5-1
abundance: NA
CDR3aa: CASSLGGDRYEAFF
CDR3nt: TGCGCCAGCAGCTTGGGTGGGGACAGATATGAAGCTTTCTTT

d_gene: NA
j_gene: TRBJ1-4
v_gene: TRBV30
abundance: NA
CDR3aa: CAWTTGVNEKLFF
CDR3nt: TGTGCCTGGACCACGGGGGTCAATGAAAAACTGTTTTTT

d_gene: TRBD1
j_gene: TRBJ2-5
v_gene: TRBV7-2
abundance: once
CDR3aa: CASSLAGQRKTQYF
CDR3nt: TGTGCCAGCAGCTTAGCGGGACAGCGAAAGACCCAGTACTTC

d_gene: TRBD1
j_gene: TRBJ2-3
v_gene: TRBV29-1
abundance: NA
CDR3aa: CSVWTGLTDTQYF
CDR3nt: TGCAGCGTATGGACAGGGCTCACAGATACGCAGTATTTT

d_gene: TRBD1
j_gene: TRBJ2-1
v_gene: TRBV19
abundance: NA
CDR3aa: CATKGQGVGEQFF
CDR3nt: TGTGCCACCAAGGGACAGGGGGTGGGTGAGCAGTTCTTC

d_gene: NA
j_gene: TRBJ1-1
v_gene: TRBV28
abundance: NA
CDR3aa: CASKTQGGTEAFF
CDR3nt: TGTGCCAGTAAAACACAGGGAGGCACTGAAGCTTTCTTT

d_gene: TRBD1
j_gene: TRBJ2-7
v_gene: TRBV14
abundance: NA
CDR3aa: CASRRTGTGTYEQYF
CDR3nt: TGTGCCAGCAGACGGACCGGGACAGGGACTTACGAGCAGTACTTC

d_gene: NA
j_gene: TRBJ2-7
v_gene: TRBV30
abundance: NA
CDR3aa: CAWSPPLLVYEQYF
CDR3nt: TGTGCCTGGAGTCCACCCCTATTAGTATACGAGCAGTACTTC